This TCR beta chain was found in a study of blood T cell repertoires in COVID-19. The overall study: From the United States, Italy and Spain came samples of acute and convalescent COVID-19.

The V gene end was trimmed by 0 bases and the J gene end by 5 bases; junction bases not matched to a gene: 4. This CDR3 region has 15 residues. Germline loops: CDR1 LGHNA, CDR2 YNFKEQ. Enrolled through a virtual design, the participants were between 18 and 89 years of age and came from around 25 US areas. As handled by the study authors: Quantification of nucleated cells was approximated via reference gene primer amplification. Here immunoSEQ multiplex PCR was the method, and the copy in TCRdb shows in-frame clones only, minus some. The DNA gave D and trimming, while V, J and clone size come from that table. The repertoire includes hundreds of thousands of clones, more than 75% of them detected once, and approximately 1.7% sits in the top ten.

V and J are TRBV4-2 and TRBJ1-2; 9 bases line up with TRBD1. Specimen: PBMCs or T cells enriched from blood (not recorded which). The TCR sequence derives from a woman between 45 and 65 years old who had recovered from COVID-19. The CDR3 bases are TGTGCCAGCAGCCAAGATCCCGGGACAGGGTATGGCTACACCTTC. Encoded protein: CASSQDPGTGYGYTF.